This entry concerns a single T cell receptor (beta chain). Its recognized antigen is unknown. Base qualities are not provided; no much larger clone lies one nucleotide away. Read against the paper, the sample's treatment or condition label means: live attenuated yellow fever vaccine strain. A standard Ficoll-Paque protocol was used to isolate PBMCs from peripheral blood. Dynabeads CD4 and CD8 positive selection kits were used to isolate the CD4 and CD8 T-cell fractions. RNA was extracted with TriZol from bulk PBMCs, CD4 and CD8 fractions, and dextramer-positive and dextramer-negative fractions. This specimen belongs to a study of T cells after yellow fever vaccination (dated by TCRdb to between 2018 and 2021). About the full investigation: The SMART-Seq v4 Ultra Low Input RNA kit was used to prepare libraries from fractions with low cell numbers. Two healthy male donors made up the cohort, one aged 18 to 29 years and the other aged 30 to 40 years. To follow T-cell clones before and after primary and booster YFV17D yellow fever vaccination, bulk TCR alpha and beta repertoires were sequenced over time. Blood was drawn at multiple timepoints before and after primary and secondary immunization, with bulk PBMC replicates and cell subsets isolated. Overall study results and their limits: Computational filtering was needed because FACS-sorted repertoires could contain abundant contaminating clonotypes from the bulk population. A small fraction of clonotypes appeared in both the CD4 and CD8 compartments, likely as a result of convergent recombination. Because the study included only two donors, the extent to which the findings can be generalized is limited. After the booster, most of the clones that had expanded following primary vaccination were detected again (roughly 96% of CD4 and 80% to 90% of CD8), which suggests that memory was broadly maintained. The secondary T-cell response was found to be weaker but faster than the primary response, with a peak reached on day 5 rather than on day 15.

The germline V gene (reference sequence) sets CDR1 to LGHDT and CDR2 to YNNKEL. The CDR3 goes from the cysteine to the phenylalanine over 14 residues. Just the 42-base CDR3 DNA is kept, in frame starting at base 1. V is pruned by 4 bases and J by 6 bases, leaving 5 bases of the junction without a gene match. TCRdb records Illumina NovaSeq 6000 as the sequencer. TCR cDNA was synthesized by 5'RACE template switching, through which a universal primer site and unique molecular identifiers were introduced. cDNA synthesis was primed from both the TCR alpha and TCR beta constant segments. Library amplification used two PCR steps, and the second PCR step added sample barcodes and sequencing adapters. Sequencing of libraries was performed on Illumina HiSeq 2500 (2x100 bp) or NovaSeq (2x150 bp). The paper's processing steps were these. MIGEC handled demultiplexing of reads and collapsing into UMI consensus sequences, while MiXCR performed V(D)J alignment. Clonotypes responding to the vaccine were identified with edgeR on replicate PBMC samples, with the criteria of FDR below 0.01 and a log2 fold change above 5 up to day 15. Each bulk clonotype was labeled CD4 or CD8 based on which sequenced repertoire, CD4 or CD8, contained the clonotype at higher abundance. TCRdb trimmed the raw reads at Q25, called clones with MiXCR and kept productive beta chains. Rows merge per CDR3 protein into single entries with the most common DNA and genes. The V and J calls shown here were made by TCRdb, not taken from the authors' results. In all, the sample holds 250,000 to 300,000 distinct CDR3 sequences, and 5.2% of those were seen once. Roughly 3% of the sample is taken by the ten largest.

The clonotype originates from a man between 18 and 35 years old who received the YFV17D yellow fever vaccine. The material sequenced was CD4+ T cells sorted from PBMCs, taken on the day of the yellow fever booster vaccination. The chain uses TRBV3-1 and TRBJ1-5, and 8 bases in between align with TRBD1. Read as DNA, the sequence is TGTGCCAGCAGCCCCGCAGGGGGCTCTCAGCCCCAGCATTTT. This gives the protein CASSPAGGSQPQHF. The CDR3, completed at both ends by the reference TRBV3-1 and TRBJ1-5 genes, gives the full variable domain DTAVSQTPKYLVTQMGNDKSIKCEQNLGHDTMYWYKQDSKKFLKIMFSYNNKELIINETVPNRFSPKSPDKAHLNLHINSLELGDSAVYFCASSPAGGSQPQHFGDGTRLSIL.